Below are 10 T cell receptor beta chains sequenced from a single sample in a study of T cells in Graves' hyperthyroidism and ophthalmopathy. Amplification of TCR beta CDR3 regions used RNA as the template. In the first-round RT-PCR of the TCR CDR3, the HTBI primer set was used. In TCRdb, the multiplex PCR reads were re-called with MiXCR into one record per CDR3 protein. The sample yields under 300,000 distinct CDR3 sequences, 22% seen once. Sequenced sample: blood. These TCRs come from a man younger than 40 with Graves' ophthalmopathy.

This clonotype showed up many times. V and J are TRBV20-1 and TRBJ2-7; a possible D gene is TRBD2 (6 bases). Between the trimmed V and J ends, which lost 0 bases and 7 bases, there was a span of 13 bases. CDR1 is DFQATT and CDR2 is SNEGSKA in the germline V gene (reference sequence). The CDR3 runs to 13 residues. The CDR3 region has the DNA TGCAGTGCTAGAGATAGAGCAGGGAGGGAGCAGTACTTC. Encoded protein: CSARDRAGREQYF.

This clonotype occurred a few times. V and J are TRBV6-1 and TRBJ2-3, with TRBD1 matching over 10 bases. The CDR3 has 15 amino acids. CDR1 and CDR2 from the germline V gene are MNHNS and SASEGT. Germline trimming cut 8 bases from V and 6 bases from J; bases unmatched to any gene: 11. The CDR3 DNA reads TGTGCCAGCGGCCGGGACAGGGGTGGAGGGGATACGCAGTATTTT. Amino acid sequence: CASGRDRGGGDTQYF.

The chain uses TRBV5-4 and TRBJ2-7; 7 nucleotides line up with TRBD2. The trim removed 0 bases at V and 0 bases at J, leaving 9 bases unmatched. Looked up from germline, CDR1 is SGHNT and CDR2 is YYREEE (reference sequence). The CDR3 extends over 17 amino acids. CDR3: CASSLAAGRLSSYEQYF. The CDR3 nucleotides read TGTGCCAGCAGCTTGGCCGCCGGGAGGCTCTCCTCCTACGAGCAGTACTTC.

Only a few counts were recorded for this clonotype. The chain employs TRBV15 and TRBJ1-2; D not resolved. The CDR3 extends over 12 amino acids. Germline assignment: CDR1 LNHNV and CDR2 YYDKDF (reference sequence). With 4 bases removed from V and 4 bases from J, the gap between germline ends came to 7 bases. The CDR3, as DNA: TGTGCCACCAGCATCAGAGGCTATGGCTACACCTTC. Translating it yields CATSIRGYGYTF.

In its sample, this clonotype was seen a few times. The V and J genes are TRBV7-3 and TRBJ1-5, with D unclear. The CDR3 contains 13 residues. Germline loops: CDR1 SGHTA, CDR2 FQGTGA. V was cut by 3 bases and J by 7 bases, with 10 bases left in between. CDR3: CASSFGVGQPQHF. CDR3 DNA: TGTGCCAGCAGCTTCGGGGTAGGGCAGCCCCAGCATTTT.

This clonotype was observed at least ten times. The chain couples TRBV2 to TRBJ1-1; 8 bases map to TRBD1. The CDR3 runs to 14 residues. Germline-derived CDR1 and CDR2 are SNHLY and FYNNEI. Losses at the gene ends were 2 bases for V and 11 bases for J; bases not matched to a gene: 10. CDR3 nucleotide sequence: TGTGCCAGCAGTGAAAGGGCAGGGGGCTCGTGGGCTTTCTTT. Its translation: CASSERAGGSWAFF.

The J gene is TRBJ1-2, the V gene TRBV28; 12 bases align to TRBD1. This CDR3 is built from 14 residues. Germline values: CDR1 MDHEN, CDR2 SYDVKM. V lost 9 bases to trimming and J lost 7 bases; unmatched junction nucleotides: 9. CDR3 bases: TGTGCCAGTACTCGGGACAGGGGGCGCGGTGGCTACACCTTC. It encodes CASTRDRGRGGYTF.

This clonotype turned up a few times. CDR3: CAWSVRPPRLDNPYNEQFF. Written as DNA, the CDR3 is TGTGCCTGGAGTGTACGTCCCCCTCGACTAGATAACCCCTACAATGAGCAGTTCTTC. The chain carries TRBV30 and TRBJ2-1; D is perhaps TRBD2 (6 bases). The CDR3 spans 19 residues. The germline V gene encodes CDR1 GTSNPN and CDR2 SVGIG (reference sequence). V lost 0 bases to trimming and J lost 2 bases, with 23 bases between them. Looking up the rest from reference TRBV30 and TRBJ2-1 gives the full variable domain: SQTIHQWPATLVQPVGSPLSLECTVEGTSNPNLYWYRQAAGRGLQLLFYSVGIGQISSEVPQNLSASRPQDRQFILSSKKLLLSDSGFYLCAWSVRPPRLDNPYNEQFFGPGTRLTVL.

This clonotype showed up many times. Here the CDR3 reads CASSLTDSNQPQHF. CDR3 DNA: TGTGCCAGCAGTTTGACAGATAGCAATCAGCCCCAGCATTTT. V is TRBV28 and J is TRBJ1-5; a possible D gene is TRBD1 (5 bases). With 3 bases removed from V and 0 bases from J, the gap between germline ends came to 6 bases. CDR3 length equals 14 residues. Per the germline V gene, CDR1 is MDHEN and CDR2 is SYDVKM.

The chain combines TRBV20-1 with TRBJ2-1, with 10 bases aligning to TRBD1. Germline loops: CDR1 DFQATT, CDR2 SNEGSKA (reference sequence). V was clipped by 7 bases and J by 5 bases; unmatched bases: 5. This CDR3 has 13 residues. CDR3 protein: CSGGQGLHNEQFF. DNA for the CDR3: TGCAGTGGGGGACAGGGGCTACACAATGAGCAGTTCTTC.